Sequencing of this T cell receptor beta chain was carried out in a study of T cells after yellow fever vaccination. Study-wide background: Fractions low in cell number were prepared with SMART-Seq v4 Ultra Low Input. Points from the study as a whole: Highly abundant clonotypes carried over from the bulk population could end up in FACS-sorted repertoires as contaminants. Most clones from primary vaccination were detected again post-booster (96% CD4, 88% CD8).

Germline-derived CDR1 and CDR2 are DFQATT and SNEGSKA (reference sequence). V gave up 6 bases and J gave up 5 bases, with 22 bases separating them. The CDR3 has 16 amino acids. MiXCR, applied by TCRdb to the 5' RACE reads, yields one record per CDR3 protein. The sample records about 300,000 distinct CDR3 sequences, approximately 8% being singletons. As regards this clonotype: Its antigen is as yet unknown.

This chain joins TRBV20-1 and TRBJ1-4; D is perhaps TRBD1 (6 bases). The receptor was derived from a man aged 18 to 30 who received the YFV17D yellow fever vaccine. Specimen: CD4+ T cells sorted from PBMCs, collected 5 days after the yellow fever booster vaccination. The CDR3 sequence: CSARGDTASENEKLFF. CDR3 sequence (DNA): TGCAGTGCCCGGGGGGACACAGCAAGCGAGAATGAAAAACTGTTTTTT.